Listed below are T cell receptor beta chains from one sample, sequenced in a study of T cells after posttransplantation cyclophosphamide. Produced via immunoSEQ multiplex PCR; TCRdb's table is partial and in-frame only. The sample yields a few thousand clones, without any singletons. Sequencing used PBMCs, obtained after allogeneic stem cell transplant with posttransplant cyclophosphamide. All receptors come from a male patient aged 55 to 70 who received an allogeneic stem cell transplant from a related donor and was CMV-positive. Some of the T cells might come from the graft donor. CDR3s include the opening cysteine and the closing phenylalanine or tryptophan. Each record gives: J gene, clone size, CDR3 length, V gene, CDR3 protein. Size is stated as once, few or many counts, or a class when the clone is expanded.

J gene: TRBJ1-5; clone size: medium-sized; CDR3 length: 16; V gene: TRBV19; CDR3 protein: CASSSLARGLRQPQHF
J gene: TRBJ2-1; clone size: many; CDR3 length: 16; V gene: TRBV5-1; CDR3 protein: CASSPRGSGRAYEQFF
J gene: TRBJ2-1; clone size: many; CDR3 length: 16; V gene: TRBV29-1; CDR3 protein: CSVELGGDRGVNEQFF
J gene: TRBJ2-2; clone size: medium-sized; CDR3 length: 13; V gene: TRBV5-1; CDR3 protein: CASSKQATGELFF
J gene: TRBJ2-3; clone size: many; CDR3 length: 11; V gene: TRBV29-1; CDR3 protein: CSVELADTQYF
J gene: TRBJ1-3; clone size: many; CDR3 length: 19; V gene: TRBV7-9; CDR3 protein: CASSPGPGGAPSSGNTIYF
J gene: TRBJ2-5; clone size: many; CDR3 length: 16; V gene: TRBV7-2; CDR3 protein: CASSLAPRGWEETQYF
J gene: TRBJ2-2; clone size: medium-sized; CDR3 length: 14; V gene: TRBV27; CDR3 protein: CASSFRVPTGELFF
J gene: TRBJ1-6; clone size: medium-sized; CDR3 length: 16; V gene: TRBV11-2; CDR3 protein: CASSLAGTGGIGALHF
J gene: -; clone size: many; CDR3 length: 16; V gene: TRBV7-2; CDR3 protein: CASSRGRTLLSYEQYF
J gene: TRBJ1-6; clone size: many; CDR3 length: 17; V gene: TRBV4-1; CDR3 protein: CASSQENRVQVNSPLHF
J gene: TRBJ2-3; clone size: medium-sized; CDR3 length: 11; V gene: TRBV20-1; CDR3 protein: CSAQHDRTQYF
J gene: TRBJ1-2; clone size: many; CDR3 length: 14; V gene: TRBV4-2; CDR3 protein: CASSRDRVGYGYTF
J gene: TRBJ2-1; clone size: many; CDR3 length: 13; V gene: TRBV29-1; CDR3 protein: CSVSRTAYNEQFF
J gene: TRBJ2-1; clone size: many; CDR3 length: 15; V gene: TRBV11-2; CDR3 protein: CASSSLAGTYNEQFF
J gene: TRBJ1-5; clone size: large; CDR3 length: 14; V gene: TRBV6-1; CDR3 protein: CASSWTGGDQPQHF
J gene: TRBJ2-1; clone size: many; CDR3 length: 14; V gene: TRBV4-2; CDR3 protein: CASSAGQGSNEQFF